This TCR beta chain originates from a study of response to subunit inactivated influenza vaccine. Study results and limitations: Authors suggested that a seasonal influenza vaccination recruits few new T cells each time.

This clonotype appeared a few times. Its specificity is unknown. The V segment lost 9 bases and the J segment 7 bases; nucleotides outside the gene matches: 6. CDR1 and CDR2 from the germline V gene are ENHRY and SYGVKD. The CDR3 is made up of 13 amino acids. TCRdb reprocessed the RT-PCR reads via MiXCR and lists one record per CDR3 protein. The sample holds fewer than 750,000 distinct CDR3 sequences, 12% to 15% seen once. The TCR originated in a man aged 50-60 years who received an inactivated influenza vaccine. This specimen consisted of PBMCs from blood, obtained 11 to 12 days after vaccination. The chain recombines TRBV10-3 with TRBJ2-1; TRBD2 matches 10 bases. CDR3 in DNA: TGTGCCATATCGCTAGCGGGAGAGAATGAGCAGTTCTTC. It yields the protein CAISLAGENEQFF.